This TCR beta chain comes out of a study of blood T cell repertoires in COVID-19. The CDR3 has 15 amino acids. Trimming pared 10 bases from V and 7 bases from J, leaving 24 bases between. The germline gives CDR1 KGHDR, CDR2 SFDVKD. Generated by immunoSEQ multiplex PCR, the TCRdb table keeps only in-frame clones and is missing some. The sample lists roughly 250,000 clones, 87% occurring once. The receptor comes from a man in his fifties or sixties who had recovered from COVID-19. The chain has TRBV24-1 and TRBJ2-5, with D tentatively TRBD2 (6 bases). The sequenced material came from peripheral blood. The CDR3 region is CATQLDGGNVGTQYF. In nucleotides, the CDR3 is TGTGCCACTCAACTAGATGGGGGGAATGTCGGGACCCAGTACTTC.